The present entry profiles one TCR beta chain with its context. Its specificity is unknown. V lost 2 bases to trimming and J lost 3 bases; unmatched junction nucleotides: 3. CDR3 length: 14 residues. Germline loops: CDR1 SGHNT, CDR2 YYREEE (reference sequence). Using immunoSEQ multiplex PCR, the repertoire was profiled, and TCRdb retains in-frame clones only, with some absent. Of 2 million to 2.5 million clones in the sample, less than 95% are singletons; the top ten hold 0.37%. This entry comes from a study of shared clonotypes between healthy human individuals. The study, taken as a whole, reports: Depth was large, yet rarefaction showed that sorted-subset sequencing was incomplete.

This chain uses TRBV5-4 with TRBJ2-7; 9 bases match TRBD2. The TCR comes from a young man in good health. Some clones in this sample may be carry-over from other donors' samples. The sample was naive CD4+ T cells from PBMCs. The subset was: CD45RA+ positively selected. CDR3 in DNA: TGTGCCAGCAGCTTTAGCGGGAGAATCTACGAGCAGTACTTC. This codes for CASSFSGRIYEQYF.